Given below is one TCR beta chain in context. Its cognate antigen is unknown. The sample comes from a study of T cell repertoires in cytomegalovirus infection. Study at large: An indication of both CMV infection and matching HLA type came from public TCR beta signatures. The study, taken as a whole, reports: Totalled public TCR beta family frequency picked out people who carried CMV plus the relevant HLA. HLA-C-restricted CMV clonotypes gave the most frequent clonotype in two of eight donors.

One entry per CDR3 protein results from TCRdb running MiXCR on the reads. The repertoire includes about 830,000 distinct CDR3 sequences, about 33% of them detected once, and over 10% sits in the top ten. This sequence originates from a human donor in good health (CMV status not recorded). Some clones in this sample may be carry-over from other donors' samples. Sequenced material: cultured CD8+ T cells from PBMCs, taken from culture after CMV antigen stimulation.

This chain's CDR3 is CASSFVGTEKNIQYF. CDR3 nucleotides: TGCGCCAGCAGCTTTGTCGGGACAGAAAAAAACATTCAGTACTTC. V and J are TRBV4-1 and TRBJ2-4; 7 bases match TRBD1. This CDR3 is 15 amino acids long. Per germline, CDR1 MGHRA and CDR2 YSYEKL. The junction had 8 bases not matched to a gene; V was cut back by 5 bases and J by 4 bases.